The 17 T cell receptor beta chains reported below all come from one sample, sequenced in a study of PD-1 blockade in classical Hodgkin lymphoma. TCRdb's table, derived via immunoSEQ multiplex PCR, lists solely in-frame clones and lacks some. The top ten hold 20% to 30% of the sample, which has approximately 15,000 clones, about four fifths seen once. Every patient relapsed after autologous stem cell transplantation, and brentuximab vedotin exposure varied. Specimen: peripheral blood mononuclear cells (PBMCs), collected at baseline. These receptors all come from a human donor with classical Hodgkin lymphoma.

The J gene is TRBJ2-2, the V gene TRBV28, with TRBD2 matching 7 bases. The junction had 9 bases not matched to a gene; V was cut back by 4 bases and J by 7 bases. The CDR3 loop spans 15 amino acids. Germline V gives CDR1 MDHEN, CDR2 SYDVKM. For the CDR3, the DNA is TGTGCCAGCAGTTCCGCGGCGGGAGTGGTCGGGGAGCTGTTTTTT. Its translation: CASSSAAGVVGELFF. The full variable domain, completed using reference TRBV28 and TRBJ2-2, is DVKVTQSSRYLVKRTGEKVFLECVQDMDHENMFWYRQDPGLGLRLIYFSYDVKMKEKGDIPEGYSVSREKKERFSLILESASTNQTSMYLCASSSAAGVVGELFFGEGSRLTVL.

This clone has a handful of counts. The chain is built from TRBV30 and TRBJ2-7; D assignment may be TRBD1 or TRBD2 (5 bases each). Germline V CDR1 and CDR2: GTSNPN, SVGIG (reference sequence). With 1 base removed from V and 1 base from J, the gap between germline ends came to 11 bases. The CDR3 spans 14 residues. This chain's CDR3 is CAWSGGTGSYEQYF. In DNA form, the CDR3 reads TGTGCCTGGAGTGGGGGGACGGGTTCCTACGAGCAGTACTTC.

The chain links TRBV10-3 to TRBJ2-7; the match to TRBD2 covers 12 bases. Germline V gene data show CDR1 as ENHRY and CDR2 as SYGVKD. After removal of 6 bases from V and 5 bases from J, the junction contained 5 bases not matched to a gene. CDR3 size: 14 residues. As DNA, the CDR3 is TGTGCCATCAGGGGGACTAGCGGGCCCCACGAGCAGTACTTC. This gives the protein CAIRGTSGPHEQYF.

The rearrangement uses TRBV7-2 and TRBJ1-6, with 9 nucleotides matching TRBD1. Germline CDR1 is SGHTA and CDR2 is FQGNSA. There are 17 residues in the CDR3. With V trimmed by 4 bases and J by 7 bases, 11 bases remained unmatched. The chain's CDR3 is CASSSPLGTGYNSPLHF. The DNA of the CDR3 is TGTGCCAGCAGCTCCCCCCTCGGGACAGGGTACAATTCACCCCTCCACTTT.

The V call is TRBV6-5, the J call TRBJ1-1; 7 bases match TRBD1. V lost 2 bases, J lost 6 bases, and 6 bases stayed unmatched. CDR3 length equals 14 residues. Germline V CDR1 and CDR2: MNHEY, SVGAGI. CDR3 DNA: TGTGCCAGCAGTTACACAGGGGTTGGGGCTGAAGCTTTCTTT. This sequence encodes CASSYTGVGAEAFF.

V usage is TRBV7-6 and J usage is TRBJ1-3, with a possible D match to TRBD1 (6 bases). Trimming left V 3 bases short and J 0 bases short, with 12 bases between. Germline CDR1 is SGHVS and CDR2 is FNYEAQ. The CDR3 totals 16 residues. CDR3 region: CASSFEPGDSGNTIYF. DNA for the CDR3: TGTGCCAGCAGCTTCGAACCAGGGGACTCTGGAAACACCATATATTTT.

This clone was seen once. The rearrangement joins TRBV28 to TRBJ1-5, with D unresolved. Germline loops: CDR1 MDHEN, CDR2 SYDVKM. The ends were cut back, 3 bases at V and 1 base at J, with 13 bases in the middle. CDR3 size: 16 residues. CDR3 sequence (DNA): TGTGCCAGCAGTTTGTTCAGCCCACGGAGCAATCAGCCCCAGCATTTT. Translation gives CASSLFSPRSNQPQHF.

CDR3 coding DNA: TGTGCCAGCAGAAACGGGCCCACGAGGACCGGGGAGCTGTTTTTT. Protein product: CASRNGPTRTGELFF. The chain links TRBV6-5 to TRBJ2-2, with D unresolved. V shed 6 bases and J shed 5 bases, with 16 bases lying between them. CDR3 length: 15 amino acids. Germline loops: CDR1 MNHEY, CDR2 SVGAGI.

The chain has TRBV28 and TRBJ2-3; D is ambiguous. The CDR3 runs 15 residues. Deletions cut 4 bases from V and 2 bases from J, with 13 bases between. The V gene's germline CDR1 is MDHEN and CDR2 SYDVKM. This CDR3 is CASSSPLRPTDTQYF. CDR3 nucleotide sequence: TGTGCCAGCAGTTCTCCACTTAGACCCACAGATACGCAGTATTTT. The full variable domain, its missing parts supplied by reference TRBV28 and TRBJ2-3, is DVKVTQSSRYLVKRTGEKVFLECVQDMDHENMFWYRQDPGLGLRLIYFSYDVKMKEKGDIPEGYSVSREKKERFSLILESASTNQTSMYLCASSSPLRPTDTQYFGPGTRLTVL.

The rearrangement uses TRBV7-8 and TRBJ2-7; 8 nucleotides align to TRBD2. The CDR3 loop spans 13 amino acids. Germline CDR1 is SGHVS and CDR2 is FQNEAQ. The junction had 6 bases not matched to a gene; V was cut back by 5 bases and J by 6 bases. Here the CDR3 reads CASSQGLASEQYV. The CDR3 bases are TGTGCCAGCAGCCAAGGACTAGCATCCGAGCAGTACGTC.

The CDR3 nucleotides read TGTGCCAGCAGCTTAGCGGAGGGGCCTGGAAACACCATATATTTT. Translating it yields CASSLAEGPGNTIYF. The V gene is TRBV7-2, the J gene TRBJ1-3, with D possibly TRBD1 on 5 matching bases. The ends were cut back, 0 bases at V and 2 bases at J, with 8 bases in the middle. The CDR3 covers 15 residues. CDR1 and CDR2 from the germline V gene are SGHTA and FQGNSA.

CDR3: CASSQGAGGPVNEQFF. Written as DNA, the CDR3 is TGCGCCAGCAGCCAAGGGGCGGGAGGGCCTGTCAATGAGCAGTTCTTC. V gene TRBV4-1 combines with J gene TRBJ2-1; 9 nucleotides align to TRBD2. This CDR3 is built from 16 residues. Germline V gene sequence: CDR1 MGHRA, CDR2 YSYEKL. The V and J ends lost 1 base and 6 bases, in that order; junction bases with no gene match: 7.

The rearrangement links TRBV6-1 to TRBJ1-6; 8 nucleotides align to TRBD1. V lost 4 bases, J lost 7 bases, and 6 bases stayed unmatched. The CDR3 is 15 residues long. Germline CDR1 MNHNS, CDR2 SASEGT. The CDR3 protein is CASSAWTGNNSPLHF. The DNA for the CDR3 is TGTGCCAGCAGTGCCTGGACAGGGAACAATTCACCCCTCCACTTT.

V gene TRBV7-2 combines with J gene TRBJ2-2, with D perhaps matching TRBD2 (5 bases). Germline CDR1 is SGHTA and CDR2 is FQGNSA. The CDR3 spans 15 residues. V was shortened by 1 base and J by 4 bases, with 10 bases between the two germline ends. The CDR3 DNA sequence: TGTGCCAGCAGCTTAGGAGGGTTAGGCACCGGGGAGCTGTTTTTT. Protein product: CASSLGGLGTGELFF.

The J gene is TRBJ2-5, the V gene TRBV11-2, with 10 bases lining up with TRBD1. This CDR3 contains 15 residues. Trimming at V came to 5 bases and at J to 2 bases, leaving 5 bases not matched to a gene. The V gene's germline CDR1 is SGHAT and CDR2 FQNNGV. CDR3: CASSRLGQGQETQYF. The CDR3 DNA sequence: TGTGCCAGCAGCCGCTTGGGACAGGGGCAAGAGACCCAGTACTTC.

The chain is built from TRBV6-1 and TRBJ1-4, with 9 positions matching TRBD1. The V segment lost 6 bases and the J segment 4 bases; nucleotides outside the gene matches: 6. Germline assignment: CDR1 MNHNS and CDR2 SASEGT. This CDR3 spans 15 amino acids. CDR3 amino acids: CASSPWTGVNEKLFF. The CDR3 coding sequence is TGTGCCAGCAGCCCTTGGACAGGGGTTAATGAAAAACTGTTTTTT.

The chain carries TRBV30 and TRBJ1-1; no clear D. Trimming took 0 bases from V and 3 from J, leaving 11 bases between them. This CDR3 region has 14 residues. The germline gives CDR1 GTSNPN, CDR2 SVGIG (reference sequence). CDR3 DNA: TGTGCCTGGAGTGTTGGGTCGGTGGACACTGAAGCTTTCTTT. Amino acid sequence: CAWSVGSVDTEAFF. The complete variable domain, with remaining parts taken from reference TRBV30 and TRBJ1-1, reads SQTIHQWPATLVQPVGSPLSLECTVEGTSNPNLYWYRQAAGRGLQLLFYSVGIGQISSEVPQNLSASRPQDRQFILSSKKLLLSDSGFYLCAWSVGSVDTEAFFGQGTRLTVV.